These 13 T cell receptor beta chains came from one sample sequenced in a study of identical twins. TCRdb fed the 5' RACE reads into MiXCR, producing one record per CDR3 protein. The sample carries about 690,000 distinct CDR3 sequences, 5.5% to 6.5% recorded once. The sample taken for sequencing was naive T cells sorted from blood. The receptor source for this set is a man aged 18 to 29 in good health.

In this sample, this clonotype turned up a few times. The chain has TRBV18 and TRBJ2-5; D remains ambiguous. Germline lookup yields CDR1 KGHSH and CDR2 LQKENI. The CDR3 sequence is 13 residues long. V was cut by 1 base and J by 2 bases, with 5 bases left in between. The CDR3 nucleotides read TGTGCCAGCTCACCACATCTACAAGAGACCCAGTACTTC. It is translated as CASSPHLQETQYF.

The chain links TRBV12-3 or TRBV12-4 to TRBJ1-2, with unresolved D. This CDR3 comprises 14 residues. V dropped 2 bases and J dropped 8 bases, with 15 bases sitting between them. CDR3 in DNA: TGTGCCAGCAGTTTAAACCGAATCGTCCAAGGCTACACCTTC. Encoded protein: CASSLNRIVQGYTF.

This clonotype has a count of ten or more. This chain links TRBV6-2 or TRBV6-3 with TRBJ2-7; D is unresolved. Between the trimmed V and J ends, which lost 2 bases and 3 bases, there was a span of 5 bases. The CDR3 consists of 12 residues. Germline values: CDR1 MNHEY, CDR2 SVGEGT. The DNA for the CDR3 is TGTGCCAGCAGTTACGGGCTCTACGAGCAGTACTTC. This codes for CASSYGLYEQYF.

There are many counts of this clonotype. The V gene is TRBV20-1, the J gene TRBJ2-3; 9 bases agree with TRBD2. This CDR3 is built from 15 residues. The germline CDR1 and CDR2 sequences are DFQATT and SNEGSKA (reference sequence). Losses at the gene ends were 0 bases for V and 4 bases for J; bases not matched to a gene: 5. The CDR3 sequence: CSARDSGRSADTQYF. DNA for the CDR3: TGCAGTGCTAGAGACAGCGGGAGGTCGGCAGATACGCAGTATTTT.

This clonotype has more than one count but fewer than ten. This sequence joins TRBV27 and TRBJ2-7, with D perhaps TRBD1 or TRBD2 (5 bases each). Trimming removed 6 bases at V and 6 bases at J, with 18 bases between. The CDR3 runs to 14 residues. Germline values: CDR1 MNHEY, CDR2 SMNVEV (reference sequence). Here the CDR3 DNA reads TGTGCCAGCAGACCACCGGGGCCGCAGTTCGAGCAGTACTTC. This codes for CASRPPGPQFEQYF.

The sample holds many counts of this clonotype. The gene calls are TRBV6-5 and TRBJ2-3; 9 bases line up with TRBD2. The CDR3 totals 17 residues. The J segment lost 5 bases and the V segment lost 0 bases, leaving 9 bases of the junction unmatched. Per the germline V gene, CDR1 is MNHEY and CDR2 is SVGAGI. CDR3 amino acids: CASSYSAAGGPVDTQYF. DNA for the CDR3: TGTGCCAGCAGTTACTCGGCCGCGGGAGGGCCTGTAGATACGCAGTATTTT.

This clonotype was recorded at least ten times. The chain joins TRBV15 to TRBJ1-1, with D unclear. V was clipped by 5 bases and J by 6 bases, with 19 bases between them. The CDR3 contains 15 residues. The germline gives CDR1 LNHNV, CDR2 YYDKDF (reference sequence). The CDR3: CATSPRVIGIAEAFF. The DNA of the CDR3 is TGTGCCACCAGCCCCCGAGTCATCGGGATCGCTGAAGCTTTCTTT.

This clonotype was picked up a small number of times. V is TRBV5-1 and J is TRBJ2-2; unclear D gene. The V gene lost 0 bases and the J gene lost 4 bases, with 10 bases spanning the gap. CDR3 size: 15 residues. The germline V gene encodes CDR1 SGHRS and CDR2 YFSETQ. CDR3 in DNA: TGCGCCAGCAGCTTGGGGCTAGTGACCACCGGGGAGCTGTTTTTT. It yields the protein CASSLGLVTTGELFF.

This clonotype was found many times. This chain connects TRBV5-6 to TRBJ2-7, with D possibly being TRBD1 (6 bases). CDR1 SGHDT and CDR2 YYEEEE come from the germline V gene. The CDR3 totals 12 residues. The V gene lost 8 bases and the J gene lost 0 bases, with 9 bases spanning the gap. The CDR3 region is CARDRHSYEQYV. The DNA of the CDR3 is TGTGCCAGGGACAGACACTCCTACGAGCAGTACGTC.

In its sample, this clonotype was seen many times. The chain employs TRBV27 and TRBJ2-5; no reliable D call. The germline V and J ends were trimmed by 3 bases and 1 base, with 6 bases remaining between them. CDR3 length: 13 residues. The germline V gene encodes CDR1 MNHEY and CDR2 SMNVEV (reference sequence). DNA of the CDR3: TGTGCCAGCAGTTTTTGGGGCCAAGAGACCCAGTACTTC. Encoded protein: CASSFWGQETQYF.

The J gene is TRBJ1-5, the V gene TRBV6-2 or TRBV6-3, with 7 bases matching TRBD1. The J segment lost 1 base and the V segment lost 9 bases, leaving 9 bases of the junction unmatched. The CDR3 is made up of 15 amino acids. CDR1 MNHEY and CDR2 SVGEGT come from the germline V gene. CDR3 sequence: CASLRDSGSNQPQHF. CDR3 DNA: TGTGCCAGTCTCCGGGACAGCGGGAGCAATCAGCCCCAGCATTTT.

This clonotype was seen at least ten times. The chain links TRBV20-1 to TRBJ2-3; the D is unclear. The CDR3 extends over 13 amino acids. The germline V gene has CDR1 DFQATT and CDR2 SNEGSKA (reference sequence). V lost 5 bases, J lost 5 bases, and 14 bases lay in between. The CDR3, as DNA: TGCAGTGCTTCTTCGGGCTCCGGAGATACGCAGTATTTT. The encoded protein is CSASSGSGDTQYF.

This clonotype has only a few counts. The chain is built from TRBV6-5 and TRBJ2-7; TRBD2 matches 10 bases. Germline loops: CDR1 MNHEY, CDR2 SVGAGI. The trim removed 2 bases at V and 2 bases at J, leaving 0 bases unmatched. The CDR3 runs 14 residues. As DNA, the CDR3 is TGTGCCAGCAGTTACCTAGCGGGAGCCTACGAGCAGTACGTC. Encoded protein: CASSYLAGAYEQYV.